Reported below is one T cell receptor (beta chain). Its specificity is not known. This CDR3 comprises 14 residues. Trimming cost V 2 bases and J 3 bases; bases outside gene matches: 2. CDR1 and CDR2 (germline): SGHTA, FQGTGA. This specimen comes from a study of T cells in localized non-small cell lung cancer. General observations from the study: A median around 55 of the top 100 tumor clones appeared in adjacent lung. Increased T cell density in blood showed an association with longer overall survival. Since sequencing was restricted to only one region of the tumor, intratumor heterogeneity remains a possibility. The study found T cell clonality highest in uninvolved adjacent lung, above tumor.

This table comes from immunoSEQ multiplex PCR, and its TCRdb copy is limited to in-frame clones, with some not included. The repertoire consists of 15,000 to 20,000 clones, with around nine tenths occurring once and the leading ten covering roughly 3.8%. The receptor's source is a male donor aged 60 or over with stage II squamous cell lung carcinoma. The source material was peripheral blood, sampled before any cancer treatment. V is TRBV7-3 and J is TRBJ2-3; 7 nucleotides align to TRBD2. The CDR3: CASSLAGATDTQYF. In DNA, the CDR3 is TGTGCCAGCAGCTTAGCGGGAGCTACAGATACGCAGTATTTT.